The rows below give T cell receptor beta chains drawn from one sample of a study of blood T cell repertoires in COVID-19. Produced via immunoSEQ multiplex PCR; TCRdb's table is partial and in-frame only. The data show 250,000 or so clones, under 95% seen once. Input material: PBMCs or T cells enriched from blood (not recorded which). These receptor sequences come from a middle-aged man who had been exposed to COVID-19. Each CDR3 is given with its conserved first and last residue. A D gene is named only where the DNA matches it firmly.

cdr3_aa: CASLIGGWSNYGYTF
cdr3_nt: TGTGCCAGCTTAATAGGGGGATGGTCCAACTATGGCTACACCTTC
j_call: TRBJ1-2
v_call: TRBV5-6
d_call: -

cdr3_aa: CASREGQGTGWNF
cdr3_nt: TGTGCCAGCAGAGAAGGACAGGGGACCGGGTGGAATTTT
j_call: TRBJ1-5
v_call: TRBV28
d_call: TRBD1

cdr3_aa: CASTPSGTSTDTQYF
cdr3_nt: TGTGCCAGCACCCCCTCCGGGACAAGCACAGATACGCAGTATTTT
j_call: TRBJ2-3
v_call: TRBV7-9
d_call: -

cdr3_aa: CASSLAGPGNTIYF
cdr3_nt: TGTGCCAGCAGCTTAGCGGGGCCTGGAAACACCATATATTTT
j_call: TRBJ1-3
v_call: TRBV7-8
d_call: -

cdr3_aa: CASSFMEADTQYF
cdr3_nt: TGTGCCAGCAGCTTCATGGAGGCAGATACGCAGTATTTT
j_call: TRBJ2-3
v_call: TRBV11-2
d_call: -

cdr3_aa: CSATGAHEQYF
cdr3_nt: TGCAGTGCTACGGGTGCCCACGAGCAGTACTTC
j_call: TRBJ2-7
v_call: TRBV20-1
d_call: -

cdr3_aa: CASSPSYRGREQYF
cdr3_nt: TGTGCCAGCAGCCCCTCATACAGGGGGCGCGAGCAGTACTTC
j_call: TRBJ2-7
v_call: TRBV11-2
d_call: TRBD1

cdr3_aa: CASSQRPGQENTEAFF
cdr3_nt: TGTGCCAGCAGCCAAAGACCGGGACAGGAGAACACTGAAGCTTTCTTT
j_call: TRBJ1-1
v_call: TRBV3-1/TRBV3-2
d_call: TRBD1

cdr3_aa: CAWSVRFAGSILAGGPIGELFF
cdr3_nt: TGTGCCTGGAGTGTACGGTTCGCAGGGTCGATACTAGCGGGAGGGCCTATCGGGGAGCTGTTTTTT
j_call: TRBJ2-2
v_call: TRBV30
d_call: TRBD2

cdr3_aa: CASSKTDTGELFF
cdr3_nt: TGTGCCAGCAGTAAGACTGACACCGGGGAGCTGTTTTTT
j_call: TRBJ2-2
v_call: TRBV6-5
d_call: -

cdr3_aa: CALDYSYNEQFF
cdr3_nt: TGTGCCTTAGACTACTCCTACAATGAGCAGTTCTTC
j_call: TRBJ2-1
v_call: TRBV30
d_call: -